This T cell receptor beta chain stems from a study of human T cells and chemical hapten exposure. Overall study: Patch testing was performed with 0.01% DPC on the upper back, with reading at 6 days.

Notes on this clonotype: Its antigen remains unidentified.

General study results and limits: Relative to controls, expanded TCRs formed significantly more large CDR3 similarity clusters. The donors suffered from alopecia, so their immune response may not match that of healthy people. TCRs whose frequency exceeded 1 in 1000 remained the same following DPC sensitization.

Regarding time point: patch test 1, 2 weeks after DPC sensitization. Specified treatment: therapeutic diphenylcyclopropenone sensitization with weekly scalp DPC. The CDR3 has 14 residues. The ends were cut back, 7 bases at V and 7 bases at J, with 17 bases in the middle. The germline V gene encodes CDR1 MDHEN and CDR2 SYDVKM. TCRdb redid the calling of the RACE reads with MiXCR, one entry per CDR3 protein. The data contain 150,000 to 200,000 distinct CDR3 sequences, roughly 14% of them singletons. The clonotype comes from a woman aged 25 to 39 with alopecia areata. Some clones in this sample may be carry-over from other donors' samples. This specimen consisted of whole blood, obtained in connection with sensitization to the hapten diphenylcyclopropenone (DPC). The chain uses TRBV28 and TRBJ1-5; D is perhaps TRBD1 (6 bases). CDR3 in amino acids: CASNTAGGGQPQHF. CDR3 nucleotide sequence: TGTGCCAGCAATACCGCGGGAGGGGGACAGCCCCAGCATTTT.